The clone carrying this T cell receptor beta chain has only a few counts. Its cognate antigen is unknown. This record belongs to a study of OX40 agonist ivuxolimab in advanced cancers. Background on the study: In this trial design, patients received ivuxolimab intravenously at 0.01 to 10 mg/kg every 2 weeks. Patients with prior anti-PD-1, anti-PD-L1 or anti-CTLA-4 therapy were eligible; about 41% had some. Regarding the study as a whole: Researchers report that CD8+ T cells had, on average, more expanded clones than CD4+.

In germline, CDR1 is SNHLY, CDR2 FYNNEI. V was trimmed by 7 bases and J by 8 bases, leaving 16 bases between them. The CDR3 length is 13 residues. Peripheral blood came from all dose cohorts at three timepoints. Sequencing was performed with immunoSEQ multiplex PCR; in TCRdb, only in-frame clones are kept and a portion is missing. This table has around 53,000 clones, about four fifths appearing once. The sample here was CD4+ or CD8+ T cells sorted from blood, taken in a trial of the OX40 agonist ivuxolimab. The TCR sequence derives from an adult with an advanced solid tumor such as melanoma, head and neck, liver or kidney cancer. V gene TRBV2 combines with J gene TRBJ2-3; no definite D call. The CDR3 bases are TGTGCCAGCACCGAACGGACCTATAGTACGCAGTATTTT. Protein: CASTERTYSTQYF.